Listed here is a single T cell receptor beta chain. Original methodology: Cell counts per sample came from amplifying reference gene primers. The repertoire was sequenced with immunoSEQ multiplex PCR; TCRdb's copy has only in-frame clones and lacks some. V, J and clone size are taken as reported in that table, and D and trimming were inferred from the DNA itself. The sample carries 280,000 or so clones, around four fifths recorded once. The data derive from a study of blood T cell repertoires in COVID-19. Study information: Donors in the United States, Italy and Spain gave samples during acute or convalescent COVID-19. From T cells, B-cell-depleted T cells, or PBMCs came the material, which was cDNA or gDNA.

V shed 6 bases, J shed 5 bases, and the junction held 14 bases outside the gene matches. The CDR3 runs to 17 residues. Germline assignment: CDR1 MDHEN and CDR2 SYDVKM. Sequencing was carried out using peripheral blood. The chain couples TRBV28 to TRBJ2-1, with 9 bases matching TRBD2. This TCR derives from a woman between 50 and 59 years old who had recovered from COVID-19. The DNA of the CDR3 is TGTGCCAGCAGCGTTTTGGGAAAGCGGGGGGTCAACAATGAGCAGTTCTTC. Its protein product is CASSVLGKRGVNNEQFF.